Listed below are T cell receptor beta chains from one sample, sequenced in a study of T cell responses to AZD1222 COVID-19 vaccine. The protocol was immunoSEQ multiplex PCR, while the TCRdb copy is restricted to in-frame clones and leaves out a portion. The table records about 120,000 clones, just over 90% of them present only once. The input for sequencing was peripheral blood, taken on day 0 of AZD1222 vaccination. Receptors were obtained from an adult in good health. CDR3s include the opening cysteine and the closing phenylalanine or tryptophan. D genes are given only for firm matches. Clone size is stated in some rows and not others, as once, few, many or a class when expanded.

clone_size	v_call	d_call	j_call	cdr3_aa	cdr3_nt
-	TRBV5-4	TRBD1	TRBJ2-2	CASSLGRGRGAGELFF	TGTGCCAGCAGCCTGGGCAGGGGGCGAGGGGCCGGGGAGCTGTTTTTT
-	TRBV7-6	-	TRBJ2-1	CASSSSPHLYNEQFF	TGTGCCAGCAGCTCTAGTCCCCACCTGTACAATGAGCAGTTCTTC
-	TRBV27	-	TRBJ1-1	CASSLVWGSEAFF	TGTGCCAGCAGTTTAGTGTGGGGTAGTGAAGCTTTCTTT
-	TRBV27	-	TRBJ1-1	CASSSGPEAFF	TGTGCCAGCAGCTCAGGGCCTGAAGCTTTCTTT
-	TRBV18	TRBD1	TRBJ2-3	CASSGTGVTDTQYF	TGTGCCAGCTCTGGGACAGGGGTTACAGATACGCAGTATTTT
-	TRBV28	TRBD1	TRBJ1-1	CASSLGTGVAEAFF	TGTGCCAGCAGTTTAGGGACAGGGGTGGCTGAAGCTTTCTTT
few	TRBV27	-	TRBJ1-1	CASSLTWRPGYTEAFF	TGTGCCAGCAGTTTAACTTGGCGACCAGGGTACACTGAAGCTTTCTTT
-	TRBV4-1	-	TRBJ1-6	CASSQTRGDSYNSPLHF	TGCGCCAGCAGCCAAACTCGAGGGGACTCCTATAATTCACCCCTCCACTTT
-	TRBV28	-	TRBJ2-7	CASSPPSSYEQYF	TGTGCCAGCAGCCCCCCTAGCTCCTACGAGCAGTACTTC
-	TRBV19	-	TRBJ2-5	CASRGTPGETQYF	TGTGCCAGTAGAGGAACTCCCGGGGAGACCCAGTACTTC
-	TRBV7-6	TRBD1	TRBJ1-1	CASSLQGAVMNTEAFF	TGTGCCAGCAGCCTGCAGGGGGCTGTTATGAACACTGAAGCTTTCTTT
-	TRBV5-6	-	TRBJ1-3	CASSFLSSGNTIYF	TGTGCCAGCAGCTTCCTAAGCTCTGGAAACACCATATATTTT
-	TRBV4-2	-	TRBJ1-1	CASSQDSEGKNTEAFF	TGTGCCAGCAGCCAAGATTCGGAGGGGAAGAACACTGAAGCTTTCTTT
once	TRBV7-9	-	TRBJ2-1	CASSYDNEQFF	TGTGCCAGCAGCTACGACAATGAGCAGTTCTTC
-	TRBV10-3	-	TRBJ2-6	CAISDPESGANVLTF	TGTGCCATCAGTGACCCGGAATCTGGGGCCAACGTCCTGACTTTC
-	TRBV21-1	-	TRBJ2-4	CASPTDGIQYF	TGTGCCAGCCCCACTGACGGTATTCAGTACTTC
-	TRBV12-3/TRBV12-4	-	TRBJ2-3	CASSRTWGDTQYF	TGTGCCAGCAGTCGTACTTGGGGCGATACGCAGTATTTT
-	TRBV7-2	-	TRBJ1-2	CASSLGPLPYGYTF	TGTGCCAGCAGCTTAGGCCCCCTTCCTTATGGCTACACCTTC
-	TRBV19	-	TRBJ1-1	CASTIGGALMNTEAFF	TGTGCCAGTACGATAGGAGGGGCCTTAATGAACACTGAAGCTTTCTTT
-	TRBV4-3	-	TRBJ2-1	CASSLSSGVDEQFF	TGCGCCAGCAGCCTTTCTAGTGGGGTCGATGAGCAGTTCTTC
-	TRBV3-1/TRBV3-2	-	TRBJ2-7	CASSQELFYEQYF	TGTGCCAGCAGCCAGGAGCTATTCTACGAGCAGTACTTC
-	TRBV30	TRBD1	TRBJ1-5	CAWAGTGVEQPQHF	TGTGCCTGGGCCGGGACAGGGGTCGAGCAGCCCCAGCATTTT
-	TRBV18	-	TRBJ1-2	CASSPVREENGYTF	TGTGCCAGCTCACCCGTCAGGGAGGAAAATGGCTACACCTTC
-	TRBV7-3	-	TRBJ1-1	CASNVGVNTEAFF	TGTGCCAGCAACGTGGGGGTTAACACTGAAGCTTTCTTT
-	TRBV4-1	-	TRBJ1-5	CASSQDMPDREGGNQPQHF	TGCGCCAGCAGCCAAGATATGCCTGACCGGGAGGGGGGCAATCAGCCCCAGCATTTT
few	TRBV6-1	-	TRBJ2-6	CASSEDSSGANVLTF	TGTGCCAGCAGTGAGGACAGCTCTGGGGCCAACGTCCTGACTTTC
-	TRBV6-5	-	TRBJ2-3	CASTEYASTDTQYF	TGTGCCAGCACCGAATATGCTAGCACAGATACGCAGTATTTT
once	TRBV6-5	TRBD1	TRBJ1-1	CASSPRGMNTEAFF	TGTGCCAGCAGTCCCAGGGGGATGAACACTGAAGCTTTCTTT
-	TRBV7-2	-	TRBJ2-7	CASSLAQASTTGYEQYF	TGTGCCAGCAGCTTAGCGCAGGCGTCCACCACCGGCTACGAGCAGTACTTC
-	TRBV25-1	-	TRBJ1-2	CASSDFAGVSIYGYTF	TGTGCCAGCAGTGATTTTGCAGGGGTTTCCATCTATGGCTACACCTTC
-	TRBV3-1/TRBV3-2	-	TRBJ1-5	CASSQEGKRLPQHF	TGTGCCAGCAGCCAAGAAGGTAAGAGGCTGCCCCAGCATTTT
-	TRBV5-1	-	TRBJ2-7	CASRATAVMGEQYF	TGCGCCAGCAGGGCGACAGCGGTAATGGGCGAGCAGTACTTC
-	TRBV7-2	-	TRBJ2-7	CASSLLGAYEQYF	TGTGCCAGCAGCTTGTTAGGAGCCTACGAGCAGTACTTC
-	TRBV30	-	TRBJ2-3	CAWSVIGTDTQYF	TGTGCCTGGAGTGTAATTGGCACAGATACGCAGTATTTT
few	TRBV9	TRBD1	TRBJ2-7	CASSSGTGIDEQYF	TGTGCCAGCAGCTCCGGGACAGGGATCGACGAGCAGTACTTC
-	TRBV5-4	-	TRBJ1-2	CASGTDYGYTF	TGTGCCAGCGGCACCGATTATGGCTACACCTTC
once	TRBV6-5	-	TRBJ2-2	CASSRVGSGELFF	TGTGCCAGCAGCCGGGTCGGGTCCGGGGAGCTGTTTTTT
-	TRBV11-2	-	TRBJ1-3	CASSLGMGVVGNTIYF	TGTGCCAGCAGCCTAGGCATGGGGGTTGTTGGAAACACCATATATTTT
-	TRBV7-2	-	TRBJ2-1	CASRWPGSSYNEQFF	TGTGCCAGCAGATGGCCGGGGAGCTCCTACAATGAGCAGTTCTTC
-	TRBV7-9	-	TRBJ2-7	CASSLVTDEQYF	TGTGCCAGCAGCTTAGTGACAGACGAGCAGTACTTC
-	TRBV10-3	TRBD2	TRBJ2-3	CAISESGPLDSGETDTQYF	TGTGCCATCAGTGAGTCGGGGCCTCTAGACAGCGGGGAAACAGATACGCAGTATTTT
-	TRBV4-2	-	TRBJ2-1	CASSPLSDEQFF	TGTGCCAGCAGCCCACTCTCCGATGAGCAGTTCTTC